The present T cell receptor beta chain was sequenced within a study of T cells after posttransplantation cyclophosphamide. General study findings and limits: Later post-transplant blood repertoires were often dominated by donor CD8+ memory clones. Recipient CMV seropositivity and CMV reactivation strongly tracked TRB clonality.

Sequenced by immunoSEQ multiplex PCR; TCRdb stores in-frame clones only, minus some. This sample carries approximately 17,000 clones, roughly 92% of them seen once, and the ten largest clones take about 0.55%. Busulfan-fludarabine conditioning, marrow transplant, and cyclophosphamide on days +3 and +4 were administered. A note on this clone: Its antigen remains unknown.

The CDR3 totals 15 residues. Trimming at V came to 2 bases and at J to 4 bases, leaving 3 bases not matched to a gene. Germline V gene sequence: CDR1 MNHEY, CDR2 SVGAGI. This TCR was sampled from a male patient in his sixties who received an allogeneic stem cell transplant from a related donor and was CMV-positive. Some of these T cells may belong to the graft donor. J is TRBJ1-2 and V is TRBV6-5; 11 bases are shared with TRBD1. This sample comprised CD4+ T cells sorted from blood, obtained after allogeneic stem cell transplant with posttransplant cyclophosphamide. In DNA, the CDR3 is TGTGCCAGCAGTTACCGGACAGGGGGCGCCTATGGCTACACCTTC. Translated: CASSYRTGGAYGYTF.